This T cell receptor (beta chain) was recovered during a study of blood T cell repertoires in COVID-19. As for the study in general: T cells, B-cell-depleted T cells, or PBMCs supplied cDNA or gDNA.

As processed by the authors: Reference gene primer amplification yielded estimated nucleated cell counts. The table came from immunoSEQ multiplex PCR; TCRdb's copy has only in-frame clones and leaves some out. The D gene and trimming were derived from the DNA, and the V and J assignments and clone size from that table. Of roughly 150,000 clones listed, approximately 87% are singletons. Trimming took 1 base from V and 6 from J, leaving 19 bases between them. Germline V gene data show CDR1 as SGDLS and CDR2 as YYNGEE. The CDR3 is 16 residues long. The J gene is TRBJ1-2, the V gene TRBV9; TRBD1 might be the D (6 bases). The sequenced sample consisted of peripheral blood. This TCR was sampled from a man older than 75 with acute or convalescent COVID-19. The CDR3 spells CASSVSGGGPLDGYTF. The DNA for the CDR3 is TGTGCCAGCAGCGTAAGTGGCGGGGGCCCCCTGGATGGCTACACCTTC.